This record looks at one TCR beta chain sequence and its context. Its antigen is unidentified. The V end lost 4 bases, the J end lost 3 bases, and 16 bases lay between the germline ends. The CDR3 has 15 residues. Germline CDR1 is KGHSH and CDR2 is LQKENI. PCR involved 60 Vbeta and 13 Jbeta primers. Profiled with immunoSEQ multiplex PCR; TCRdb holds only in-frame clones, not every one. The sample yields over 200,000 clones, 77% seen once. This specimen comes from a study of cytomegalovirus exposure and HLA in healthy donors. Turning to the study itself: Drawn from HLA-typed donors, around 85 million unique TCRs were held in an early data release.

Whole-study findings and limits: Most CMV-associated TCR beta chains were later found to appear HLA-restricted. In a later analysis, HLA-associated TCR beta chains were more clonally expanded than equally common others. The authors enumerated around 150 TCR beta chains as linked to cytomegalovirus.

Specimen: PBMCs. The origin of this receptor is a woman aged 55-69 years in good health and CMV-seropositive. The rearrangement joins TRBV18 to TRBJ2-7; tentative D call: TRBD2 (6 bases). The CDR3 loop reads CASSRGSSEFYEQYF. CDR3 bases: TGTGCCAGCTCACGGGGGTCTAGCGAGTTCTACGAGCAGTACTTC.